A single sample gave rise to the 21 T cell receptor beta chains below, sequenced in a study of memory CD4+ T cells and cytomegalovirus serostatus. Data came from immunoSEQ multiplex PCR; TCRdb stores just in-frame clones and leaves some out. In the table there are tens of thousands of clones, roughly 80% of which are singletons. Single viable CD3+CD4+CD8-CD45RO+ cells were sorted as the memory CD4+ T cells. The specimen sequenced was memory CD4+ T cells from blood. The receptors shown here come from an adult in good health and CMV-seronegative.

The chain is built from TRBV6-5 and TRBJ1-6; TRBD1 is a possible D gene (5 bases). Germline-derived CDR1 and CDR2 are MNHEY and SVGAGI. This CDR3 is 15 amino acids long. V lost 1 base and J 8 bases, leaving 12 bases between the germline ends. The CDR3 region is CASSYYGQGDSPLHF. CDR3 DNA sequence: TGTGCCAGCAGTTACTATGGGCAGGGCGATTCACCCCTCCACTTT.

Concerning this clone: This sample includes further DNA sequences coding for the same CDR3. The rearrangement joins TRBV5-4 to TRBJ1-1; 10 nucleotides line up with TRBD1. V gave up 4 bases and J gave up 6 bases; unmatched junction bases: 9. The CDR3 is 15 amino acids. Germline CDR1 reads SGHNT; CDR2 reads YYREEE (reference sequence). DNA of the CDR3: TGTGCCAGCAGCATAGACAGGGGGCGCCGGGCTGAAGCTTTCTTT. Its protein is CASSIDRGRRAEAFF.

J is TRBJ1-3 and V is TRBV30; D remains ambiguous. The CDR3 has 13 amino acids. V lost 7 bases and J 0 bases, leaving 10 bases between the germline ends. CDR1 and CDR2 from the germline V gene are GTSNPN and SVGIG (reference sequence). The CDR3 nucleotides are TGTGCCTCCATAACAAACTCTGGAAACACCATATATTTT. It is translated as CASITNSGNTIYF. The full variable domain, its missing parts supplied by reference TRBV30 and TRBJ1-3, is SQTIHQWPATLVQPVGSPLSLECTVEGTSNPNLYWYRQAAGRGLQLLFYSVGIGQISSEVPQNLSASRPQDRQFILSSKKLLLSDSGFYLCASITNSGNTIYFGEGSWLTVV.

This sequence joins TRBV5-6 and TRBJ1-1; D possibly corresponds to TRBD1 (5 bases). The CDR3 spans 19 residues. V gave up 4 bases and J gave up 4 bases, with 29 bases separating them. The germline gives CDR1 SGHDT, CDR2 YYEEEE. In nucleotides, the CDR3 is TGTGCCAGCAGCCCTATTATCGGTTCGCAGATGTGGGGCGGCACTGAAGCTTTCTTT. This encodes CASSPIIGSQMWGGTEAFF.

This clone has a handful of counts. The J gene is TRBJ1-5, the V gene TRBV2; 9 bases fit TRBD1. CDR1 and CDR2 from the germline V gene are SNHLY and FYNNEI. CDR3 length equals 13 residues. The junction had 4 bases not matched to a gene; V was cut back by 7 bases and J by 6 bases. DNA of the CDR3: TGTGCCAGCAATAGACAGGGGGGTCAGCCCCAGCATTTT. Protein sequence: CASNRQGGQPQHF.

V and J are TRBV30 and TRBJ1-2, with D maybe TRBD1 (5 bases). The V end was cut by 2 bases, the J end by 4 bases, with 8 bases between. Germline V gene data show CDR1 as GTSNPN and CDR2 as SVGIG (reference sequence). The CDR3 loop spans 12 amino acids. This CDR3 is CAWSQGLYGYTF. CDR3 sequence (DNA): TGTGCCTGGAGTCAGGGCCTCTATGGCTACACCTTC.

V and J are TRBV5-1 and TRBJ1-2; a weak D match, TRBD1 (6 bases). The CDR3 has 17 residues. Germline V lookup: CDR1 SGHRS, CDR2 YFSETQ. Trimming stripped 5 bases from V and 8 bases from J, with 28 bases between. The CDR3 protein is CASSLVQPDSRQGGYTF. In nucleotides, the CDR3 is TGCGCCAGCAGTTTAGTTCAACCGGACAGCCGCCAAGGCGGCTACACCTTC.

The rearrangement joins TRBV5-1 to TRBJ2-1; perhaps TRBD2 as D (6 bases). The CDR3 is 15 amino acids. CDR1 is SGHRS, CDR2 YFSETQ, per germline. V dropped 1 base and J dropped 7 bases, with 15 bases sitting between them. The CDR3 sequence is CASSLSGTGANEQFF. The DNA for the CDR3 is TGCGCCAGCAGCTTGTCAGGGACGGGAGCTAATGAGCAGTTCTTC.

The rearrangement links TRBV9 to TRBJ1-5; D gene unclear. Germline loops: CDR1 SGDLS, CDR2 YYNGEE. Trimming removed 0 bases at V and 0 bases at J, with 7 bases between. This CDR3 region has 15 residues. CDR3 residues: CASSVGQNSNQPQHF. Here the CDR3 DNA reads TGTGCCAGCAGCGTAGGTCAGAATAGCAATCAGCCCCAGCATTTT.

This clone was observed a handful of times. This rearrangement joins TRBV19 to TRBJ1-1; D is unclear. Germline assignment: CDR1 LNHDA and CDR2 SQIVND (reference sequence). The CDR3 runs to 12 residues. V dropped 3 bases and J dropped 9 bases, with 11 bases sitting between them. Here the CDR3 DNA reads TGTGCCAGTAGTATGACGTCTTGGAAAGCTTTCTTT. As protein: CASSMTSWKAFF.

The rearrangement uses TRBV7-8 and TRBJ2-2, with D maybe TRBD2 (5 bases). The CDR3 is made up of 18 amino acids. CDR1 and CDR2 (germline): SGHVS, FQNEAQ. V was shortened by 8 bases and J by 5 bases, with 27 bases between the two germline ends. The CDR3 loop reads CASPPPLRLYAETGELFF. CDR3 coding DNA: TGTGCCAGCCCCCCTCCGTTGCGACTATATGCCGAAACCGGGGAGCTGTTTTTT. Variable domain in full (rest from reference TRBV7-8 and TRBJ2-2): GAGVSQSPRYKVAKRGQDVALRCDPISGHVSLFWYQQALGQGPEFLTYFQNEAQLDKSGLPSDRFFAERPEGSVSTLKIQRTQQEDSAVYLCASPPPLRLYAETGELFFGEGSRLTVL.

The CDR3 reads CASSSDNQMGNQPQHF. The CDR3 coding sequence is TGTGCCAGCAGCTCGGACAATCAAATGGGCAATCAGCCCCAGCATTTT. V gene TRBV5-4 combines with J gene TRBJ1-5, with TRBD1 as a possible D gene (5 bases). Trimming left V 3 bases short and J 2 bases short, with 15 bases between. CDR3 size: 16 residues. Germline V lookup: CDR1 SGHNT, CDR2 YYREEE (reference sequence).

CDR3 coding DNA: TGTGCCAGCGGTAGCACAGATACGCAGTATTTT. Translating it yields CASGSTDTQYF. The chain carries TRBV21-1 and TRBJ2-3. TRBV21-1 is reported as a pseudogene. The CDR3 is 11 amino acids.

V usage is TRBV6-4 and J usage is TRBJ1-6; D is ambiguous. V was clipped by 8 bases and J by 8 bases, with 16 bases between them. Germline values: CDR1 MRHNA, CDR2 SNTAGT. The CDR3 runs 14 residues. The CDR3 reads CASENGVSDSPLHF. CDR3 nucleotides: TGTGCCAGCGAAAACGGGGTGTCGGATTCACCCCTCCACTTT.

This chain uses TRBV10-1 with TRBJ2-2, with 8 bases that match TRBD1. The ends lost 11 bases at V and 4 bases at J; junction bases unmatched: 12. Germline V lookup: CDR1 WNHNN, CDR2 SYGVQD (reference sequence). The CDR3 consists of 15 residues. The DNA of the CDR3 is TGCGCCGGCCCAGAAGGACAGGGAGGCACCGGGGAGCTGTTTTTT. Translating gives CAGPEGQGGTGELFF.

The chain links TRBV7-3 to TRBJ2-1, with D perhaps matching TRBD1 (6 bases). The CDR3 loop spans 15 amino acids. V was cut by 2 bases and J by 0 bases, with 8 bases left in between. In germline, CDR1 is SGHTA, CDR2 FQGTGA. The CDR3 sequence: CASSLVGGSYNEQFF. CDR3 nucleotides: TGTGCCAGCAGCTTAGTAGGGGGCTCCTACAATGAGCAGTTCTTC.

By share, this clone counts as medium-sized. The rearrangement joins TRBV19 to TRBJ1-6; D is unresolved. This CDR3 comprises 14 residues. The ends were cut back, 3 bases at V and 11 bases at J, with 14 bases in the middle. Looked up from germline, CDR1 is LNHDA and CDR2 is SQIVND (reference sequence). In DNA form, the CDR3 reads TGTGCCAGTAGTATCCCTCCTGGTGGGGCACCCCTCCACTTT. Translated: CASSIPPGGAPLHF.

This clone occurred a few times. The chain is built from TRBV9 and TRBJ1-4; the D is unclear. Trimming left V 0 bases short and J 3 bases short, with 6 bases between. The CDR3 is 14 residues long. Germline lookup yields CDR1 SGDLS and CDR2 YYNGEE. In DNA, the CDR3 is TGTGCCAGCAGCGTAGGTACAGCTAATGAAAAACTGTTTTTT. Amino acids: CASSVGTANEKLFF.

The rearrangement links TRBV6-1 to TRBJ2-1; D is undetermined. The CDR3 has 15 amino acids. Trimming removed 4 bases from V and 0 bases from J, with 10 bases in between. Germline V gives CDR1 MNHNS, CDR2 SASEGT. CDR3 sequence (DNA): TGTGCCAGCAGTGGTTTGAGCAGCTCCTACAATGAGCAGTTCTTC. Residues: CASSGLSSSYNEQFF.

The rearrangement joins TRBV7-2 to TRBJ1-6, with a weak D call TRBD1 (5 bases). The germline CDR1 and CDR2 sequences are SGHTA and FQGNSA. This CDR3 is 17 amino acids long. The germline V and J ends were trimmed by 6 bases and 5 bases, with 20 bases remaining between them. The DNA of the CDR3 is TGTGCCAGCAGACCAAGTAGGACCCGGGGCAATAATTCACCCCTCCACTTT. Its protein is CASRPSRTRGNNSPLHF.

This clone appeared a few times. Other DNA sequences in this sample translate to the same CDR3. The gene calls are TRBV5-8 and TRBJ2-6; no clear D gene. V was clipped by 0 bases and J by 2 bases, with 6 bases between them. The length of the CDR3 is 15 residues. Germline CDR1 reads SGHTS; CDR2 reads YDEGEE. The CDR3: CASSLEGAGANVLTF. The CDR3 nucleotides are TGTGCCAGCAGCTTGGAGGGCGCTGGGGCCAACGTCCTGACTTTC.